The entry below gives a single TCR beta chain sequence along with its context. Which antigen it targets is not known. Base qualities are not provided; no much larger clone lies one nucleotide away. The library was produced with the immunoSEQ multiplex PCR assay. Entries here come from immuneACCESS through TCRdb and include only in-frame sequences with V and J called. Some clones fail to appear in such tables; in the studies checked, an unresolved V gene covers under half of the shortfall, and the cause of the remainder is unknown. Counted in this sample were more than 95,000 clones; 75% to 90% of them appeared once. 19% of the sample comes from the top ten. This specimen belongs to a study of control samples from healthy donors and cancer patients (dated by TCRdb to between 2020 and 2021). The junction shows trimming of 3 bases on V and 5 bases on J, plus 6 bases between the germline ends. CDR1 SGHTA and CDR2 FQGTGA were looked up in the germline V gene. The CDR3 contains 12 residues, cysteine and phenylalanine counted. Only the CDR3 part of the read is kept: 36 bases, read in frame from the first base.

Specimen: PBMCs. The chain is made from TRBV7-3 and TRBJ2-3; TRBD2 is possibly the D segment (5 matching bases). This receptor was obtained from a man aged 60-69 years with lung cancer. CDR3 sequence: CASSFGGDTQYF. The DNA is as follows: TGTGCCAGCAGCTTCGGAGGAGATACGCAGTATTTT.